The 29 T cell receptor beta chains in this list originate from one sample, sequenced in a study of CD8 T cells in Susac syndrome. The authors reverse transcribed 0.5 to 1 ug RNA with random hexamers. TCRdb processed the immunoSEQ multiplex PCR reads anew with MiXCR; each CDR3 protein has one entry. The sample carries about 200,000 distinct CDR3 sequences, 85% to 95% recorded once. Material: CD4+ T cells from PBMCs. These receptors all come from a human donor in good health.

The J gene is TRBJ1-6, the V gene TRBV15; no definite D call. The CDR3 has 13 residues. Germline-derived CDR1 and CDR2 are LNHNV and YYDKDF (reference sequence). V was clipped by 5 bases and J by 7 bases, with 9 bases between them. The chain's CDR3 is CATSPRGNSPLHF. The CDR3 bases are TGTGCCACCAGCCCCCGGGGAAATTCACCCCTCCACTTT.

As DNA, the CDR3 is TGTGCCAGCAGTCCGGTCCTCTCTGGGGCCAACGTCCTGACTTTC. It is translated as CASSPVLSGANVLTF. The chain employs TRBV3-1 and TRBJ2-6; no definite D call. The CDR3 is made up of 15 amino acids. Germline V gives CDR1 LGHDT, CDR2 YNNKEL (reference sequence). V was trimmed by 6 bases and J by 0 bases, leaving 9 bases between them.

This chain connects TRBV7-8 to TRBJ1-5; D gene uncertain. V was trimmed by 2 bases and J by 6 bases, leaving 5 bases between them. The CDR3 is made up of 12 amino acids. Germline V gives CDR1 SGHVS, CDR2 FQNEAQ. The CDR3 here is CASSLSSQPQHF. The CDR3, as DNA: TGTGCCAGCAGCTTATCCTCTCAGCCCCAGCATTTT.

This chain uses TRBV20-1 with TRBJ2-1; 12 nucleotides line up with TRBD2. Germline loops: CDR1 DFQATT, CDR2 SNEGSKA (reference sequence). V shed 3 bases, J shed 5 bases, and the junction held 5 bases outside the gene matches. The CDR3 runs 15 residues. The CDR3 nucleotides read TGCAGTGCTAGTCCTGCTAGCGGGGGGGACAATGAGCAGTTCTTC. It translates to CSASPASGGDNEQFF.

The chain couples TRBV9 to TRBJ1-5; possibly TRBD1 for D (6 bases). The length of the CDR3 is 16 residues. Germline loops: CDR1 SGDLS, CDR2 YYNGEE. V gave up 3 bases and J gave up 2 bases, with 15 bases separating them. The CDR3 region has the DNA TGTGCCAGCAGCGCAACAGGGATCCAAGGCAATCAGCCCCAGCATTTT. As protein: CASSATGIQGNQPQHF.

CDR3 nucleotides: TGTGCCAGCAGCTCCCCTAAGCGGGAGAGCAGCAATGAGCAGTTCTTC. Its protein is CASSSPKRESSNEQFF. The gene calls are TRBV9 and TRBJ2-1; 8 bases are shared with TRBD2. The CDR3 length is 16 residues. Germline CDR1 and CDR2: SGDLS and YYNGEE. After removal of 4 bases from V and 6 bases from J, the junction contained 12 bases not matched to a gene.

The CDR3 DNA follows: TGCAGCGTTGAAAGTAGCGGTCAGCCCCAGCATTTT. It codes for CSVESSGQPQHF. The gene calls are TRBV29-1 and TRBJ1-5; D is undetermined. The CDR3 sequence is 12 residues long. Trimming left V 2 bases short and J 6 bases short, with 8 bases between. Germline lookup yields CDR1 SQVTM and CDR2 ANQGSEA.

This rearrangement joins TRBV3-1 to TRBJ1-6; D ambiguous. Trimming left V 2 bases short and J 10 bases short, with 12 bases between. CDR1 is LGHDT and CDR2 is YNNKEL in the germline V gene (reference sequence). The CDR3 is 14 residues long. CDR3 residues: CASSQRGNDSPLHF. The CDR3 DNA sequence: TGTGCCAGCAGCCAAAGAGGAAATGACTCACCCCTCCACTTT. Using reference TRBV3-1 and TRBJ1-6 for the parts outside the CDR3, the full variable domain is DTAVSQTPKYLVTQMGNDKSIKCEQNLGHDTMYWYKQDSKKFLKIMFSYNNKELIINETVPNRFSPKSPDKAHLNLHINSLELGDSAVYFCASSQRGNDSPLHFGNGTRLTVT.

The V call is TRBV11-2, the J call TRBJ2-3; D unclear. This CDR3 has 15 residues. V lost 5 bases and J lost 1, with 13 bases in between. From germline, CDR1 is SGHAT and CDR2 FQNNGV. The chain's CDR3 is CASSLLGPGTDTQYF. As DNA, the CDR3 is TGTGCCAGCAGCCTACTGGGTCCGGGCACAGATACGCAGTATTTT.

This CDR3 reads CSVPPGQGSGYTF. CDR3 in DNA: TGCAGCGTGCCGCCTGGACAGGGCTCTGGCTACACCTTC. This rearrangement joins TRBV29-1 to TRBJ1-2; the match to TRBD1 covers 8 bases. With V trimmed by 6 bases and J by 7 bases, 10 bases remained unmatched. In germline, CDR1 is SQVTM, CDR2 ANQGSEA. The CDR3 is made up of 13 amino acids.

The CDR3 coding sequence is TGTGCCAGCAGCTCCTGGGACAATGAGCAGTTCTTC. The encoded protein is CASSSWDNEQFF. V usage is TRBV12-3 or TRBV12-4 and J usage is TRBJ2-1; D is unclear. V gave up 6 bases and J gave up 5 bases, with 8 bases separating them. The CDR3 runs to 12 residues.

The CDR3 spells CASSPGVYEQYF. CDR3 DNA: TGTGCCAGCTCCCCTGGGGTATACGAGCAGTACTTC. The chain carries TRBV18 and TRBJ2-7; D unresolved. The germline gives CDR1 KGHSH, CDR2 LQKENI. This CDR3 is built from 12 residues. Between the trimmed V and J ends, which lost 6 bases and 4 bases, there was a span of 10 bases.

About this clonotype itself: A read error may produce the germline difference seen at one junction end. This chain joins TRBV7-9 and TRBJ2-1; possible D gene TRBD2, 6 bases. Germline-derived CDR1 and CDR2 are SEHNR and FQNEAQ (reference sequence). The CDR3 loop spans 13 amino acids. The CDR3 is CASSFVRSGHPRF. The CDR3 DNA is TGTGCCAGCAGCTTCGTTCGGAGCGGGCACCCGCGCTTC.

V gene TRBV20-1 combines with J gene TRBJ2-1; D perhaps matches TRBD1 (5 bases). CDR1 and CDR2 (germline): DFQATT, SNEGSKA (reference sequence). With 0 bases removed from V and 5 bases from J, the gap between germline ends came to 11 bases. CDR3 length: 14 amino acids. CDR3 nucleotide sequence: TGCAGTGCTAGAGAAGGCCCAGGGAACAATGAGCAGTTCTTC. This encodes CSAREGPGNNEQFF.

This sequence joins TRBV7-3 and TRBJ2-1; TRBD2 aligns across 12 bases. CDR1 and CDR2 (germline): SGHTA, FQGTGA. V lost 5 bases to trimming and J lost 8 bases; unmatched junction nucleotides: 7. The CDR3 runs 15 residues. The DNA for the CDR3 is TGTGCCAGCAGCCTGACTAGCGGGAGTCTCGATGAGCAGTTCTTC. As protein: CASSLTSGSLDEQFF.

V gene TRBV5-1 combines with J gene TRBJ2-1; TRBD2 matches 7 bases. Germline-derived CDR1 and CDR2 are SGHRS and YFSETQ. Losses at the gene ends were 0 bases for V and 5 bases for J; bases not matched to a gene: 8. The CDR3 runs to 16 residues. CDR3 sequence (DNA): TGCGCCAGCAGCTTGGCCTTGCAGCGGGGTAACAATGAGCAGTTCTTC. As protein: CASSLALQRGNNEQFF.

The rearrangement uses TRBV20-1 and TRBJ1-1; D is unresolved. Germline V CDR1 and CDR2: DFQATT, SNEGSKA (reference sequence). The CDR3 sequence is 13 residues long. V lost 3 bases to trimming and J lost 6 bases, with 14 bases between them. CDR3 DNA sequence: TGCAGTGCTAGCCCCAATATACGCGCTGAAGCTTTCTTT. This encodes CSASPNIRAEAFF.

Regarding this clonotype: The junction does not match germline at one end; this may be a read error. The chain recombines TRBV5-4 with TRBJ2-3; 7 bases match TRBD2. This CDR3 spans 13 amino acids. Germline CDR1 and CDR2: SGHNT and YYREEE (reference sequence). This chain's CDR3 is CASSPTSRDTQYF. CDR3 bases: TGTGCCAGCAGCCCGACTAGCAGAGATACGCAGTATTTT. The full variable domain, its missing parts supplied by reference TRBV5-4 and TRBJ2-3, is ETGVTQSPTHLIKTRGQQVTLRCSSQSGHNTVSWYQQALGQGPQFIFQYYREEENGRGNFPPRFSGLQFPNYSSELNVNALELDDSALYLCASSPTSRDTQYFGPGTRLTVL.

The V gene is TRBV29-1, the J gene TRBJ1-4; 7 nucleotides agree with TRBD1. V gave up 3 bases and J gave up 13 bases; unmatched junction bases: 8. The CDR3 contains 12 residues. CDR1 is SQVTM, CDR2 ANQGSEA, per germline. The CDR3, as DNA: TGCAGCGTTGAGACCCCGGGACAGATACTGTTTTTT. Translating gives CSVETPGQILFF.

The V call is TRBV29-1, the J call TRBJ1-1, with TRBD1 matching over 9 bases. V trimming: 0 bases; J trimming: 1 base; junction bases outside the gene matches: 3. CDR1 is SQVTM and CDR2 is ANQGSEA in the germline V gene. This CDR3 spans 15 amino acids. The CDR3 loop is CSVEDKDRGNTEAFF. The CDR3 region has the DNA TGCAGCGTTGAAGACAAGGACAGGGGGAACACTGAAGCTTTCTTT.

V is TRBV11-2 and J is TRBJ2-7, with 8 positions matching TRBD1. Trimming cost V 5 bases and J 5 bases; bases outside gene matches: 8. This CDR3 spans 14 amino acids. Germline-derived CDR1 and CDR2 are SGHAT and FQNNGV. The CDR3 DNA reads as TGTGCCAGCAGCCCGTTGGACAGGGCGAACGAGCAGTACGTC. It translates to CASSPLDRANEQYV.

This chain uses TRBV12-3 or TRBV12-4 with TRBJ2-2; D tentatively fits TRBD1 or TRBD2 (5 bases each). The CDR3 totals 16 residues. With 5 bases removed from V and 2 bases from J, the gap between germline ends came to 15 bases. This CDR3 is CASSHSGTTNTGELFF. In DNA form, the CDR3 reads TGTGCCAGCAGTCACTCCGGGACCACCAACACCGGGGAGCTGTTTTTT.

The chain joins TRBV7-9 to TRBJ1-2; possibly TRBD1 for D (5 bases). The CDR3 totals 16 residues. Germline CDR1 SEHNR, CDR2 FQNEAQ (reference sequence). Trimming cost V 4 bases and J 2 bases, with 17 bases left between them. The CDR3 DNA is TGTGCCAGCAGCTCCCGTGGGGCAGGGAGAAACTATGGCTACACCTTC. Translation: CASSSRGAGRNYGYTF.

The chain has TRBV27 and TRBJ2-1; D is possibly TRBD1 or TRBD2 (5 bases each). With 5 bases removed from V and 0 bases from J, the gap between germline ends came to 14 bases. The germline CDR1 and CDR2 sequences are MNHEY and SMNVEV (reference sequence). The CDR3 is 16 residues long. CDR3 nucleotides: TGTGCCAGCAGTACTCTTGCAGGGAGCTCCTACAATGAGCAGTTCTTC. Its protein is CASSTLAGSSYNEQFF.

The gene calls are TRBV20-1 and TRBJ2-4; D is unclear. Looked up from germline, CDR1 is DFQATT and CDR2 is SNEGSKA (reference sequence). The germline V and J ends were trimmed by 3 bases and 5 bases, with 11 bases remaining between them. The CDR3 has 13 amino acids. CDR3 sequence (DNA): TGCAGTGCTAGCGTCCAGGCCGAAAACATTCAGTACTTC. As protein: CSASVQAENIQYF.

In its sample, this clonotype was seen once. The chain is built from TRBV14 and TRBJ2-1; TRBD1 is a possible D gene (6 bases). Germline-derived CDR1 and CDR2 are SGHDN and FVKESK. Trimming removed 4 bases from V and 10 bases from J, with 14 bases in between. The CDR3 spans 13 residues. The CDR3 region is CASSPNRDGEQFF. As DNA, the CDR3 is TGTGCCAGCAGCCCAAACAGGGATGGCGAGCAGTTCTTC.

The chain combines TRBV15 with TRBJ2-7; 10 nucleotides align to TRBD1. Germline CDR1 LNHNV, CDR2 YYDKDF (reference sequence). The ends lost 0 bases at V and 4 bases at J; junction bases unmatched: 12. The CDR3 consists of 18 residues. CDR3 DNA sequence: TGTGCCACCAGCAGAGATTATACGGACAGGGGGAGGGTATACGAGCAGTACGTC. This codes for CATSRDYTDRGRVYEQYV.

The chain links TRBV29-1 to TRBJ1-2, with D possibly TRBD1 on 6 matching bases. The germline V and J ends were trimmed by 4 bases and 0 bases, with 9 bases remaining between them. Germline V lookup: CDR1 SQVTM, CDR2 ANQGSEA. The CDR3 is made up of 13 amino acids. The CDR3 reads CSVGGAPNYGYTF. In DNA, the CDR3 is TGCAGCGTTGGGGGGGCACCTAACTATGGCTACACCTTC.

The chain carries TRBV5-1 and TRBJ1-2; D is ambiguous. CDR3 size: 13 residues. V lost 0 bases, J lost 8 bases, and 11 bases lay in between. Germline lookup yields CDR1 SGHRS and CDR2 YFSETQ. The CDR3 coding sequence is TGCGCCAGCAGCTTGGAAGGTCGAGGAGGCTACACCTTC. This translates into CASSLEGRGGYTF.